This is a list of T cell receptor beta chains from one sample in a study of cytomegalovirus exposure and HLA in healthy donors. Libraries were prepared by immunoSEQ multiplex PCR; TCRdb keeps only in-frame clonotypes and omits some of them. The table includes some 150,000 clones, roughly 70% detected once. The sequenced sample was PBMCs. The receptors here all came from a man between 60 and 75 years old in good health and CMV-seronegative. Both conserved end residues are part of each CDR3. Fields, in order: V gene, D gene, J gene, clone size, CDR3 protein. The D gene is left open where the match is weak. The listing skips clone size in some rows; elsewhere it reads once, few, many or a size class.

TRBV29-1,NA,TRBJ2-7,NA,CSVVNAVPPYEQYF
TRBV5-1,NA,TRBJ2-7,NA,CASSLRLEGPGEQYF
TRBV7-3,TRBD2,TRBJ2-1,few,CASSTRTSNEQFF
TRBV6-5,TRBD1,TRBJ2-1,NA,CASSTDRELGEQFF
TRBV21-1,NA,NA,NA,CASSKGVETSYEQYF
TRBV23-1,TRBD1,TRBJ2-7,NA,CASRIAGTVPSYEQYF
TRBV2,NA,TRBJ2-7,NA,CASRRKEYEQYF
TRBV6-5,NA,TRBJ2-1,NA,CASTLAGSNNEQFF
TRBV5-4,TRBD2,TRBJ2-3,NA,CASSWRGTSGRQTSTDTQYF
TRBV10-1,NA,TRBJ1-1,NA,CASSVKQNTEAFF
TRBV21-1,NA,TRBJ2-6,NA,CASSFRAGTSGSGANVLTF
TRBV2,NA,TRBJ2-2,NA,CASTRDKNTGELFF